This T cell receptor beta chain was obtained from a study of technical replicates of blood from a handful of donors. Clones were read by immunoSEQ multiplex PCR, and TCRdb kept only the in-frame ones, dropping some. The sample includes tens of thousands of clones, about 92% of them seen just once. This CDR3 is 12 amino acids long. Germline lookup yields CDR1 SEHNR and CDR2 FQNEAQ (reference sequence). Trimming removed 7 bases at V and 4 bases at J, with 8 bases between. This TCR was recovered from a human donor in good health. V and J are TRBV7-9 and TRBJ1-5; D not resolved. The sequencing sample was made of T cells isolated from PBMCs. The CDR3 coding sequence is TGTGCCAGCACCGTAGATAATCAGCCCCAGCATTTT. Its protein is CASTVDNQPQHF.